The entry below gives a single TCR beta chain sequence along with its context. The source of the sample is a study of PD-L1 blockade in urothelial cancer. The data were produced by immunoSEQ multiplex PCR, yet TCRdb's version contains in-frame clones alone and is incomplete. This sample has tens of thousands of clones; roughly 88% occur once, and the top ten carry roughly 3.5%. The CDR3 runs to 14 residues. CDR1 is SNHLY and CDR2 is FYNNEI in the germline V gene. V was cut by 0 bases and J by 4 bases, with 9 bases left in between. This specimen was PBMCs, taken around atezolizumab (anti-PD-L1) treatment. The TCR sequence derives from a man aged 45-65 years with urothelial cancer. V is TRBV2 and J is TRBJ1-2, with D uncertain. CDR3 in amino acids: CASSEAPESYGYTF. The DNA of the CDR3 is TGTGCCAGCAGTGAAGCCCCTGAGAGCTATGGCTACACCTTC.